This T cell receptor beta chain is from a study of PD-L1 blockade in urothelial cancer. Across the study: Blood underwent analysis 3 weeks (second dose) and 6 weeks after treatment began.

Profiling relied on immunoSEQ multiplex PCR, and the TCRdb table lists in-frame clones only, not all of them. The repertoire holds roughly 39,000 clones, around 88% seen once, with about 1.9% in the top ten. CDR3 length: 15 residues. The germline gives CDR1 MGHDK, CDR2 SYGVNS. The J segment lost 4 bases and the V segment lost 3 bases, leaving 7 bases of the junction unmatched. The TCR comes from a man aged 55 to 70 with urothelial cancer. V and J are TRBV25-1 and TRBJ2-3; TRBD2 agrees at 7 bases. The sample here was PBMCs, taken around atezolizumab (anti-PD-L1) treatment. The CDR3 region is CASSELGRVADTQYF. CDR3 coding DNA: TGTGCCAGCAGTGAGCTTGGGAGGGTTGCAGATACGCAGTATTTT. Full variable domain (remainder filled in from reference TRBV25-1 and TRBJ2-3): EADIYQTPRYLVIGTGKKITLECSQTMGHDKMYWYQQDPGMELHLIHYSYGVNSTEKGDLSSESTVSRIRTEHFPLTLESARPSHTSQYLCASSELGRVADTQYFGPGTRLTVL.